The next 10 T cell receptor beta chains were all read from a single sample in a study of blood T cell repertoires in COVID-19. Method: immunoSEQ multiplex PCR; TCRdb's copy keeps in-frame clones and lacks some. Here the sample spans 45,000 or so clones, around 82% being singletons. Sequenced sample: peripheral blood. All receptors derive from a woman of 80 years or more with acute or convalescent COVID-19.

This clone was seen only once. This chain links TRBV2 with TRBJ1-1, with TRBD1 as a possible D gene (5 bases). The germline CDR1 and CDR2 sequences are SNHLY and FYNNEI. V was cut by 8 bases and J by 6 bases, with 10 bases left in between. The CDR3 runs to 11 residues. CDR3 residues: CASQRGSEAFF. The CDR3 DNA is TGTGCCAGCCAAAGGGGCTCTGAAGCTTTCTTT.

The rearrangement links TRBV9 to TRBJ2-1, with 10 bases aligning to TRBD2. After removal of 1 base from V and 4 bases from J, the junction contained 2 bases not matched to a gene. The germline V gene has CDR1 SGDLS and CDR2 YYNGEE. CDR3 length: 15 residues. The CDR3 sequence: CASSVLAGVYNEQFF. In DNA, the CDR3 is TGTGCCAGCAGCGTACTAGCGGGAGTGTACAATGAGCAGTTCTTC.

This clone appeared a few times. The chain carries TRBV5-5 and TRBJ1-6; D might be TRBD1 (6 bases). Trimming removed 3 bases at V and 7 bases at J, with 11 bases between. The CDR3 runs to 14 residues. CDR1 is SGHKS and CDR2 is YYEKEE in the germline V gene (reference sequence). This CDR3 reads CASSSGHQNSPLHF. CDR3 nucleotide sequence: TGTGCCAGCAGCTCGGGACATCAAAATTCACCCCTCCACTTT.

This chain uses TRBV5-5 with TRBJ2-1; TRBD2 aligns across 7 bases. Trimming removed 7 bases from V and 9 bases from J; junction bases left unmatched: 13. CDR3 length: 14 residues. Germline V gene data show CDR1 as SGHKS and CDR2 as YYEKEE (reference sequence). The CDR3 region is CASGGEALVSEQFF. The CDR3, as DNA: TGTGCCAGCGGGGGGGAGGCCCTTGTCAGTGAGCAGTTCTTC.

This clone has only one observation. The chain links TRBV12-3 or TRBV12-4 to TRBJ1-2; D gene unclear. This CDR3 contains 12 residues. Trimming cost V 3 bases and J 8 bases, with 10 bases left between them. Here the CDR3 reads CASSFGRRGYTF. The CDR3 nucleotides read TGTGCCAGCAGTTTCGGGAGGCGGGGCTACACCTTC.

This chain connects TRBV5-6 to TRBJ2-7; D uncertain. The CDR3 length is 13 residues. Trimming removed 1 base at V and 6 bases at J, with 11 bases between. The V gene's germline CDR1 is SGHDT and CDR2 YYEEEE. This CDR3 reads CASSLPSASEQYF. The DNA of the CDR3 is TGTGCCAGCAGCTTGCCGTCAGCGTCCGAGCAGTACTTC. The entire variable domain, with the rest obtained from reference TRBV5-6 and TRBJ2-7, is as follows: DAGVTQSPTHLIKTRGQQVTLRCSPKSGHDTVSWYQQALGQGPQFIFQYYEEEERQRGNFPDRFSGHQFPNYSSELNVNALLLGDSALYLCASSLPSASEQYFGPGTRLTVT.

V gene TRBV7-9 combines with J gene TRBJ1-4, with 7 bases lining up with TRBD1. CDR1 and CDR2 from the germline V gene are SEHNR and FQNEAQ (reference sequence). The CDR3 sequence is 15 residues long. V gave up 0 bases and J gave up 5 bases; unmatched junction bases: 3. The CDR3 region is CASSLATGPNEKLFF. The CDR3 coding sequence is TGTGCCAGCAGCTTAGCGACAGGGCCAAATGAAAAACTGTTTTTT.

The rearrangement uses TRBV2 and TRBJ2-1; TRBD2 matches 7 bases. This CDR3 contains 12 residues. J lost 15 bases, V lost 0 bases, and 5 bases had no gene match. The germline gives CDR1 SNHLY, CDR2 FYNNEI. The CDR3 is CASSEARLARFF. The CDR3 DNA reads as TGTGCCAGCAGTGAAGCGAGACTAGCTCGGTTCTTC.

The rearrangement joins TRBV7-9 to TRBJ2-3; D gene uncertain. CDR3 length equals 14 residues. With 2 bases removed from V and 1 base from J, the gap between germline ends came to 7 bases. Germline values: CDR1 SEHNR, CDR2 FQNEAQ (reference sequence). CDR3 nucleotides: TGTGCCAGCAGCTTAAGTCAGGGCACAGATACGCAGTATTTT. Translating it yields CASSLSQGTDTQYF.

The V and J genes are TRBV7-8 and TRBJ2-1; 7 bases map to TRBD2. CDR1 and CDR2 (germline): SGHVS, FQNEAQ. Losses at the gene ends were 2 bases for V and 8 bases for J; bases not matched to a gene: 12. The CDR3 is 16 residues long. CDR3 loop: CASSLKDGGSKDEQFF. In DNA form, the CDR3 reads TGTGCCAGCAGCTTAAAGGATGGCGGGAGCAAGGATGAGCAGTTCTTC.